This T cell receptor beta chain came from a study of blood T cell repertoires in COVID-19. Whole-study context: PBMCs, B-cell-depleted T cells, or T cells were the source of the cDNA or gDNA that made up the material.

V was trimmed by 1 base and J by 8 bases, leaving 9 bases between them. The length of the CDR3 is 14 residues. CDR1 is KGHSH, CDR2 LQKENI, per germline. This clone has just a few counts. The sample contains more than one DNA sequence encoding this CDR3. Here immunoSEQ multiplex PCR was the method, and the copy in TCRdb shows in-frame clones only, minus some. The table includes about 51,000 clones, about 86% detected once. The clonotype originates from a man aged 60 to 69 with acute or convalescent COVID-19. The chain is built from TRBV18 and TRBJ1-6; the D gene is possibly TRBD1 (5 bases). The sequenced material came from peripheral blood. The CDR3 sequence is CASSPLDRDSPLHF. CDR3 coding DNA: TGTGCCAGCTCACCACTAGACAGAGATTCACCCCTCCACTTT.